The clone carrying this TCR beta chain was observed at least ten times. Its cognate antigen is unknown. This record comes from a study of T cells in Graves' hyperthyroidism and ophthalmopathy. Across the whole study: Specimen type is peripheral blood, collected at initial diagnosis prior to any treatment.

CDR3 length: 16 residues. Germline-derived CDR1 and CDR2 are MDHEN and SYDVKM. V was clipped by 5 bases and J by 0 bases, with 14 bases between them. With duration under 3 months, ophthalmopathy was active: Clinical Activity Score at least 3, NOSPECS at least 4. Clinical symptoms, serum thyroxine, TRAb, thyroid ultrasound and orbital computed tomography established diagnosis. There were TCR beta CDR3 regions amplified from RNA transcripts. RT-PCR in the first round (using the HTBI primer set) targeted the TCR CDR3. TCRdb redid the calling of the multiplex PCR reads with MiXCR, one entry per CDR3 protein. Here the sample spans roughly 600,000 distinct CDR3 sequences, roughly 15% being singletons. Study-wide findings and caveats: Blood also contained most expanded thyroid clonotypes above 0.001.

Sample: blood. The sequence came from a woman in her forties or fifties with Graves' ophthalmopathy. This chain links TRBV28 with TRBJ2-4; D is perhaps TRBD2 (6 bases). The CDR3, as DNA: TGTGCCAGCAGTCGAACCGGGGGACTAGCCAAAAACATTCAGTACTTC. Translation gives CASSRTGGLAKNIQYF.